A single sample gave rise to the 27 T cell receptor beta chains below, sequenced in a study of T cells after yellow fever vaccination. TCRdb fed the 5' RACE reads into MiXCR, producing one record per CDR3 protein. Of around 140,000 distinct CDR3 sequences in the sample, roughly 8.2% were seen once. The sample was CD4+ T cells sorted from PBMCs, taken 5 days after the yellow fever booster vaccination. These TCRs come from a man aged 25 to 40 who received the YFV17D yellow fever vaccine.

This clonotype showed up many times. The chain combines TRBV20-1 with TRBJ1-5; no firm D call. V was clipped by 3 bases and J by 6 bases, with 15 bases between them. Per the germline V gene, CDR1 is DFQATT and CDR2 is SNEGSKA (reference sequence). There are 14 residues in the CDR3. DNA of the CDR3: TGCAGTGCTAGCATTCCAGGTCTCGGTCAGCCCCAGCATTTT. It is translated as CSASIPGLGQPQHF.

This clonotype was seen many times. The chain has TRBV5-5 and TRBJ2-7; D is uncertain. Per germline, CDR1 SGHKS and CDR2 YYEKEE (reference sequence). The CDR3 has 11 residues. The ends were cut back, 3 bases at V and 6 bases at J, with 7 bases in the middle. The CDR3 DNA reads as TGTGCCAGCAGCTATAACCGCGAGCAGTACTTC. It is translated as CASSYNREQYF.

This clonotype was recorded many times. The V call is TRBV7-8, the J call TRBJ2-7; 9 bases line up with TRBD1. The CDR3 consists of 14 residues. Germline lookup yields CDR1 SGHVS and CDR2 FQNEAQ. The V and J ends lost 6 bases and 5 bases, in that order; junction bases with no gene match: 8. Here the CDR3 reads CASRAGTGSDEQYF. The DNA of the CDR3 is TGTGCCAGCAGGGCGGGGACAGGGTCGGACGAGCAGTACTTC.

This clonotype was seen ten or more times. The chain uses TRBV15 and TRBJ1-1; the D gene is possibly TRBD1 (6 bases). Trimming stripped 0 bases from V and 8 bases from J, with 13 bases between. CDR3 length equals 14 residues. Germline V gene lookup returns CDR1 LNHNV and CDR2 YYDKDF (reference sequence). CDR3 residues: CATSRDQWQGEAFF. As DNA, the CDR3 is TGTGCCACCAGCAGAGATCAGTGGCAGGGGGAAGCTTTCTTT.

Ten or more counts support this clonotype. The gene calls are TRBV12-3 or TRBV12-4 and TRBJ2-3; D is perhaps TRBD1 or TRBD2 (5 bases each). CDR3 size: 11 residues. Between the trimmed V and J ends, which lost 6 bases and 9 bases, there was a span of 10 bases. Here the CDR3 reads CASSRDRTQYF. CDR3 bases: TGTGCCAGCAGCCGGGACCGGACGCAGTATTTT.

This clonotype was seen more than once but under ten times. The CDR3 sequence: CASFPSDRGDTGELFF. The DNA for the CDR3 is TGTGCCAGCTTCCCTTCCGACAGGGGCGACACCGGGGAGCTGTTTTTT. The chain recombines TRBV4-2 with TRBJ2-2, with 8 positions matching TRBD1. V was clipped by 8 bases and J by 3 bases; unmatched bases: 11. Germline-derived CDR1 and CDR2 are LGHNA and YNFKEQ. The CDR3 covers 16 residues.

This clonotype was recorded at least ten times. This chain uses TRBV5-1 with TRBJ1-1, with unresolved D. Germline V lookup: CDR1 SGHRS, CDR2 YFSETQ. Trimming removed 1 base at V and 5 bases at J, with 15 bases between. The CDR3 sequence is 15 residues long. The CDR3 reads CASSLSGGERTEAFF. The CDR3, as DNA: TGCGCCAGCAGCTTGTCAGGTGGGGAGAGAACTGAAGCTTTCTTT.

This clonotype has at least ten counts. The chain combines TRBV6-5 with TRBJ2-1; 11 bases fit TRBD2. The germline CDR1 and CDR2 sequences are MNHEY and SVGAGI. This CDR3 has 16 amino acids. J was trimmed by 2 bases and V by 6 bases; bases with no gene match: 6. CDR3 in DNA: TGTGCCAGCAGCCTGATAGCGGGAGGGCCCTACAATGAGCAGTTCTTC. Translated: CASSLIAGGPYNEQFF.

This clonotype was picked up one time. Being one base from a much bigger clone, this may be a read error. This sequence joins TRBV19 and TRBJ2-7; 11 nucleotides line up with TRBD2. The CDR3 has 17 amino acids. Germline trimming cut 6 bases from V and 2 bases from J; bases unmatched to any gene: 12. CDR1 and CDR2 (germline): LNHDA, SQIVND (reference sequence). The CDR3 reads CASSPDRELAGAYEQYF. The CDR3 nucleotides read TGTGCCAGTAGCCCAGACAGGGAACTAGCGGGGGCCTACGAGCAGTACTTC. The full variable domain, in which reference TRBV19 and TRBJ2-7 provide the parts outside the CDR3, is DGGITQSPKYLFRKEGQNVTLSCEQNLNHDAMYWYRQDPGQGLRLIYYSQIVNDFQKGDIAEGYSVSREKKESFPLTVTSAQKNPTAFYLCASSPDRELAGAYEQYFGPGTRLTVT.

Ten or more counts support this clonotype. The gene calls are TRBV7-2 and TRBJ2-2; D remains unclear. From germline, CDR1 is SGHTA and CDR2 FQGNSA. The ends were cut back, 3 bases at V and 4 bases at J, with 3 bases in the middle. The CDR3 is made up of 12 amino acids. In DNA, the CDR3 is TGTGCCAGCAGCTTCCGCACCGGGGAGCTGTTTTTT. Translated: CASSFRTGELFF. Based on the CDR3 plus reference TRBV7-2 and TRBJ2-2, the full variable domain is GAGVSQSPSNKVTEKGKDVELRCDPISGHTALYWYRQSLGQGLEFLIYFQGNSAPDKSGLPSDRFSAERTGGSVSTLTIQRTQQEDSAVYLCASSFRTGELFFGEGSRLTVL.

This clonotype was detected many times. V gene TRBV5-1 combines with J gene TRBJ2-7; the D is unclear. Looked up from germline, CDR1 is SGHRS and CDR2 is YFSETQ. V was pared by 4 bases and J by 6 bases, with 17 bases between. This CDR3 has 14 residues. CDR3 nucleotide sequence: TGCGCCAGCAGCCCCTCTGGTCGGACCGGCGAGCAGTACTTC. It encodes CASSPSGRTGEQYF.

In this sample, this clonotype turned up a few times. The chain couples TRBV5-4 to TRBJ2-1; tentatively, D is TRBD2 (6 bases). Trimming removed 9 bases at V and 4 bases at J, with 14 bases between. The CDR3 consists of 13 residues. Germline V gene sequence: CDR1 SGHNT, CDR2 YYREEE (reference sequence). The DNA of the CDR3 is TGTGCCACGTCGGGACTTACGTACAATGAGCAGTTCTTC. Translation: CATSGLTYNEQFF.

This clonotype was seen many times. The rearrangement uses TRBV20-1 and TRBJ2-2; no definite D call. Trimming removed 1 base at V and 0 bases at J, with 9 bases between. The CDR3 is 15 residues long. Germline V gene lookup returns CDR1 DFQATT and CDR2 SNEGSKA (reference sequence). The CDR3 DNA reads TGCAGTGCTAGAGCGAGGCACCCGAACACCGGGGAGCTGTTTTTT. It specifies CSARARHPNTGELFF.

This chain connects TRBV7-2 to TRBJ2-5, with D tentatively TRBD1 or TRBD2 (5 bases each). Germline V gives CDR1 SGHTA, CDR2 FQGNSA. This CDR3 contains 14 residues. V was shortened by 1 base and J by 5 bases, with 11 bases between the two germline ends. The CDR3 DNA reads TGTGCCAGCAGCTTAGTATCGGGGCATGAGACCCAGTACTTC. It codes for CASSLVSGHETQYF.

This clonotype was seen many times. This chain joins TRBV19 and TRBJ2-1; 10 bases are shared with TRBD2. This CDR3 is 14 amino acids long. Per the germline V gene, CDR1 is LNHDA and CDR2 is SQIVND (reference sequence). V dropped 8 bases and J dropped 10; count of bases not matched to a gene: 11. CDR3 region: CASRTSGFIAEQFF. CDR3 DNA: TGTGCCAGTCGGACTAGCGGCTTCATCGCGGAGCAGTTCTTC.

This clonotype has at least ten counts. V and J are TRBV7-9 and TRBJ2-1; D unclear. Trimming took 3 bases from V and 5 from J, leaving 11 bases between them. Germline values: CDR1 SEHNR, CDR2 FQNEAQ (reference sequence). CDR3 length: 14 residues. The CDR3 loop is CASSLGGEDNEQFF. CDR3 DNA sequence: TGTGCCAGCAGCTTGGGCGGAGAAGACAATGAGCAGTTCTTC.

This chain uses TRBV12-3 or TRBV12-4 with TRBJ1-5; TRBD1 agrees at 9 bases. The CDR3 is made up of 18 amino acids. The V segment lost 4 bases and the J segment 2 bases; nucleotides outside the gene matches: 12. DNA of the CDR3: TGTGCCAGCAGTTCCACATACCGGGACAGGGCGGGCAATCAGCCCCAGCATTTT. Translating it yields CASSSTYRDRAGNQPQHF.

This clonotype was found many times. This sequence joins TRBV7-2 and TRBJ1-1; 8 bases fit TRBD1. Losses at the gene ends were 5 bases for V and 4 bases for J; bases not matched to a gene: 6. The CDR3 spans 14 residues. Per the germline V gene, CDR1 is SGHTA and CDR2 is FQGNSA. DNA of the CDR3: TGTGCCAGCAGCCGGACAGGGACAGCCACTGAAGCTTTCTTT. Translated: CASSRTGTATEAFF.

The V and J genes are TRBV7-2 and TRBJ2-5; D might be TRBD2 (5 bases). CDR1 and CDR2 (germline): SGHTA, FQGNSA. The CDR3 runs to 15 residues. Deletions cut 1 base from V and 2 bases from J, with 11 bases between. CDR3 nucleotides: TGTGCCAGCAGCTTAGTTACCGGGGAGCAAGAGACCCAGTACTTC. Residues: CASSLVTGEQETQYF.

This clonotype was seen many times. The chain is built from TRBV3-1 and TRBJ2-6; a possible D gene is TRBD2 (6 bases). CDR1 is LGHDT and CDR2 is YNNKEL in the germline V gene (reference sequence). Deletions cut 6 bases from V and 0 bases from J, with 6 bases between. There are 14 residues in the CDR3. The CDR3 spells CASRLASGANVLTF. The CDR3 region has the DNA TGTGCCAGCAGACTAGCCTCTGGGGCCAACGTCCTGACTTTC. The full variable domain, completed using reference TRBV3-1 and TRBJ2-6, is DTAVSQTPKYLVTQMGNDKSIKCEQNLGHDTMYWYKQDSKKFLKIMFSYNNKELIINETVPNRFSPKSPDKAHLNLHINSLELGDSAVYFCASRLASGANVLTFGAGSRLTVL.

This clonotype has just a few counts. This chain links TRBV18 with TRBJ1-5; D gene uncertain. The CDR3 is made up of 13 amino acids. V lost 1 base, J lost 5 bases, and 6 bases lay in between. Germline V gene lookup returns CDR1 KGHSH and CDR2 LQKENI. The CDR3 nucleotides are TGTGCCAGCTCACCACTTTTGGATCAGCCCCAGCATTTT. This gives the protein CASSPLLDQPQHF.

This clonotype has ten or more counts. Germline and junction disagree at one end, which may indicate a read error. The genes are TRBV12-3 or TRBV12-4 and TRBJ2-5, with 10 bases that match TRBD2. The CDR3 extends over 14 amino acids. The CDR3 spells CASSVAGGSETQYF. The CDR3 DNA is TGTGCCAGCAGTGTAGCGGGAGGAAGTGAGACCCAGTACTTC.

This clonotype was counted many times. The rearrangement links TRBV5-1 to TRBJ2-1, with TRBD2 as a possible D gene (5 bases). This CDR3 contains 14 residues. Trimming shortened V by 2 bases and J by 5 bases, and 11 bases separated the two germline ends. Germline loops: CDR1 SGHRS, CDR2 YFSETQ. CDR3 amino acids: CASSFKRPDNEQFF. CDR3 in DNA: TGCGCCAGCAGCTTTAAGCGGCCCGACAATGAGCAGTTCTTC.

This clonotype was detected many times. This chain uses TRBV20-1 with TRBJ2-7; 7 bases are a match to TRBD1. From germline, CDR1 is DFQATT and CDR2 SNEGSKA (reference sequence). Trimming at V came to 3 bases and at J to 4 bases, leaving 9 bases not matched to a gene. This CDR3 comprises 14 residues. CDR3 DNA: TGCAGTGCTAGTCAACAGGGGATAGGGTACGAGCAGTACTTC. This codes for CSASQQGIGYEQYF.

In its sample, this clonotype was seen many times. This sequence joins TRBV12-3 or TRBV12-4 and TRBJ2-2; TRBD2 might be the D (6 bases). Trimming cost V 5 bases and J 6 bases, with 13 bases left between them. The CDR3 length is 14 residues. CDR3 coding DNA: TGTGCCAGCAGTCCAACTAGCCTCGCCGGGGAGCTGTTTTTT. Translated, it gives CASSPTSLAGELFF.

This clonotype showed up many times. This chain uses TRBV3-1 with TRBJ1-1; no definite D call. V lost 0 bases and J lost 1, with 6 bases in between. The germline CDR1 and CDR2 sequences are LGHDT and YNNKEL (reference sequence). The CDR3 spans 14 residues. CDR3 region: CASSQDWGNTEAFF. As DNA, the CDR3 is TGTGCCAGCAGCCAAGATTGGGGGAACACTGAAGCTTTCTTT. The variable domain in full, completed from reference TRBV3-1 and TRBJ1-1, reads DTAVSQTPKYLVTQMGNDKSIKCEQNLGHDTMYWYKQDSKKFLKIMFSYNNKELIINETVPNRFSPKSPDKAHLNLHINSLELGDSAVYFCASSQDWGNTEAFFGQGTRLTVV.

This clonotype was seen repeatedly, ten times or more. CDR3 in DNA: TGTGCCAGCAGTAAGACCGGGACAGGGGTTCACGAGCAGTACTTC. This gives the protein CASSKTGTGVHEQYF. The V and J genes are TRBV6-1 and TRBJ2-7; 10 positions agree with TRBD1. This CDR3 spans 15 amino acids. The ends lost 5 bases at V and 5 bases at J; junction bases unmatched: 9. Germline CDR1 reads MNHNS; CDR2 reads SASEGT.